Listed below are T cell receptor beta chains from one sample, sequenced in a study of control samples from healthy donors and cancer patients. Profiling relied on immunoSEQ multiplex PCR, and the TCRdb table lists in-frame clones only, not all of them. The table shows 130,000 to 150,000 clones, with 75% to 95% occurring only once. What was sequenced was blood. These receptors came from a man aged 30-40 years in good health. Each CDR3 is given with its conserved first and last residue. A D gene is named only where the DNA matches it firmly. Some rows have no size entry. The others give once, few or many, or a class for an expanded clone.

D gene | clone size | CDR3 length | J gene | V gene | CDR3 protein | CDR3 DNA
- | - | 15 | TRBJ1-3 | TRBV25-1 | CASSGGSISGNTIYF | TGTGCCAGCAGTGGGGGCAGCATCTCTGGAAACACCATATATTTT
- | - | 11 | TRBJ1-1 | TRBV19 | CASSLFTEAFF | TGTGCCAGTAGCCTATTCACTGAAGCTTTCTTT
- | once | 15 | TRBJ2-3 | TRBV5-1 | CASSLSWGATDTQYF | TGCGCCAGCAGCTTGTCTTGGGGGGCGACAGATACGCAGTATTTT
- | - | 14 | TRBJ1-1 | TRBV5-1 | CASSLGQMNTEAFF | TGCGCCAGCAGCTTGGGACAGATGAACACTGAAGCTTTCTTT
TRBD1 | - | 16 | TRBJ1-1 | TRBV5-1 | CASSLGQEFKNTEAFF | TGCGCCAGCAGCCTGGGACAGGAATTTAAGAACACTGAAGCTTTCTTT
TRBD2 | - | 15 | TRBJ2-1 | TRBV6-6 | CASSYGGGLNNEQFF | TGTGCCAGCAGTTACGGCGGGGGGCTAAACAATGAGCAGTTCTTC
TRBD1 | - | 15 | TRBJ1-6 | TRBV27 | CASSPGQGYNSPLHF | TGTGCCAGCAGTCCCGGACAGGGATATAATTCACCCCTCCACTTT
- | - | 13 | TRBJ1-6 | TRBV19 | CASSIGTKLPLHF | TGTGCCAGTAGTATCGGGACCAAACTCCCCCTCCACTTT
- | - | 14 | TRBJ1-2 | TRBV6-6 | CASRFTAVHYGYTF | TGTGCCAGCAGGTTCACTGCGGTGCACTATGGCTACACCTTC
- | - | 14 | TRBJ2-3 | TRBV6-5 | CASSYEAIGGTQYF | TGTGCCAGCAGTTACGAGGCGATCGGGGGAACGCAGTATTTT
- | - | 14 | TRBJ2-7 | TRBV23-1 | CASSRRLVGYEQYF | TGCGCCAGCAGTCGCCGCTTAGTGGGGTACGAGCAGTACTTC
- | - | 14 | TRBJ2-7 | TRBV5-4 | CASSQPLAGYEQYF | TGTGCCAGCAGCCAACCCCTGGCGGGCTACGAGCAGTACTTC
- | - | 11 | TRBJ2-7 | TRBV12-3/TRBV12-4 | CASSSSYEQYF | TGTGCCAGCAGTTCCTCCTACGAGCAGTACTTC
TRBD1 | once | 15 | TRBJ2-1 | TRBV6-5 | CASSYPQGAGNEQFF | TGTGCCAGCAGTTATCCCCAGGGGGCGGGCAATGAGCAGTTCTTC
- | - | 16 | TRBJ1-3 | TRBV7-9 | CASSFDRWGIGNTIYF | TGTGCCAGCAGCTTTGACCGGTGGGGTATCGGAAACACCATATATTTT
TRBD1 | - | 15 | TRBJ2-7 | TRBV9 | CASSASGGASYEQYF | TGTGCCAGCAGCGCCTCAGGGGGCGCGTCCTACGAGCAGTACTTC
- | - | 20 | TRBJ2-1 | TRBV11-2 | CASSLDYRRVALSSYNEQFF | TGTGCCAGCAGCTTAGATTATCGGAGGGTAGCACTCAGCTCCTACAATGAGCAGTTCTTC
- | - | 15 | TRBJ2-3 | TRBV7-2 | CASSLGGGRTDTQYF | TGTGCCAGCAGCTTAGGCGGGGGCCGAACAGATACGCAGTATTTT
- | - | 16 | TRBJ1-1 | TRBV5-1 | CASSLAMGAVGTEAFF | TGCGCCAGCAGCTTGGCCATGGGGGCCGTAGGCACTGAAGCTTTCTTT
TRBD2 | - | 16 | TRBJ2-3 | TRBV3-1/TRBV3-2 | CASSQETSKFTDTQYF | TGTGCCAGCAGCCAAGAGACTAGCAAGTTCACAGATACGCAGTATTTT
TRBD1 | - | 15 | TRBJ1-4 | TRBV7-9 | CASSSIDRVGGKLFF | TGTGCCAGCAGCTCTATCGACAGGGTTGGGGGAAAACTGTTTTTT
- | - | 13 | TRBJ1-6 | TRBV29-1 | CSVAEGLNSPLHF | TGCAGCGTTGCTGAGGGGTTAAATTCACCCCTCCACTTT
TRBD2 | - | 17 | TRBJ2-3 | TRBV15 | CATSSQGVAGLMDTQYF | TGTGCCACCAGCTCCCAGGGAGTAGCGGGGCTGATGGATACGCAGTATTTT
- | - | 13 | TRBJ1-1 | TRBV14 | CASSLDRHTEAFF | TGTGCCAGCAGCCTCGACAGGCACACTGAAGCTTTCTTT
- | once | 14 | TRBJ2-3 | TRBV5-1 | CASETGSSTDTQYF | TGCGCCAGCGAAACAGGGTCTAGCACAGATACGCAGTATTTT
TRBD1 | - | 15 | TRBJ2-7 | TRBV5-5 | CASSLSSGGSYEQYF | TGTGCCAGCAGCTTGTCGTCAGGGGGATCCTACGAGCAGTACTTC
TRBD1 | - | 16 | TRBJ2-6 | TRBV5-6 | CASSILTGAGANVLTF | TGTGCCAGCAGCATTCTGACAGGGGCGGGGGCCAACGTCCTGACTTTC
- | once | 16 | TRBJ2-5 | TRBV19 | CASSLRTLADQETQYF | TGTGCCAGTAGTCTCCGAACTCTAGCAGACCAAGAGACCCAGTACTTC
TRBD1 | - | 14 | TRBJ1-5 | TRBV27 | CASSYRGVNQPQHF | TGTGCCAGCAGTTACAGGGGCGTGAATCAGCCCCAGCATTTT
- | - | 14 | TRBJ1-2 | TRBV12-5 | CASGLVDRFYGYTF | TGTGCTAGTGGTTTGGTAGACAGGTTCTATGGCTACACCTTC
TRBD1 | - | 14 | TRBJ1-5 | TRBV6-5 | CASRTGGSNQPQHF | TGTGCCAGCAGGACAGGGGGTAGCAATCAGCCCCAGCATTTT
- | - | 15 | TRBJ1-5 | TRBV9 | CASSVDYRVGAPQHF | TGTGCCAGCAGCGTAGACTACAGGGTCGGTGCGCCCCAGCATTTT
- | - | 13 | TRBJ1-1 | TRBV7-3 | CASSQLRHTEAFF | TGTGCCAGCAGCCAGTTGAGGCACACTGAAGCTTTCTTT
- | - | 13 | TRBJ2-1 | TRBV11-3 | CASSSPPYNEQFF | TGTGCCAGCAGCTCCCCCCCTTACAATGAGCAGTTCTTC
- | - | 20 | TRBJ1-4 | TRBV21-1 | CASSKEVGGPQGADREKLFF | TGTGCCAGCAGCAAAGAAGTGGGCGGGCCACAGGGGGCAGATAGGGAAAAACTGTTTTTT
- | - | 12 | TRBJ2-2 | TRBV29-1 | CSVGLGAGELFF | TGCAGCGTTGGACTAGGGGCCGGGGAGCTGTTTTTT
- | - | 14 | TRBJ2-7 | TRBV21-1 | CASSKVEGLHEQYF | TGTGCCAGCAGCAAAGTGGAGGGGCTCCACGAGCAGTACTTC
- | - | 14 | TRBJ1-1 | TRBV4-1 | CASSQDRSDREAFF | TGCGCCAGCAGCCAAGATCGGTCAGACCGTGAAGCTTTCTTT
- | - | 15 | TRBJ1-1 | TRBV27 | CASSSDGTIRRAAFF | TGTGCCAGCAGTTCGGACGGGACAATTCGCCGAGCAGCTTTCTTT
- | once | 14 | TRBJ2-3 | TRBV12-5 | CASGSDRLRDTQYF | TGTGCTAGTGGTTCGGACAGACTTAGAGATACGCAGTATTTT
- | - | 15 | TRBJ2-3 | TRBV9 | CASSAAQGRTDTQYF | TGTGCCAGCAGCGCTGCCCAGGGGCGCACAGATACGCAGTATTTT
- | - | 13 | TRBJ1-5 | TRBV27 | CASSWSQNQPQHF | TGTGCCAGCAGTTGGAGCCAAAATCAGCCCCAGCATTTT
TRBD2 | - | 14 | TRBJ2-7 | TRBV9 | CASSVGTSGYEQYF | TGTGCCAGCAGCGTCGGGACTAGTGGCTACGAGCAGTACTTC
- | few | 15 | TRBJ2-1 | TRBV5-1 | CASSFTYDTYNEQFF | TGCGCCAGCAGCTTTACCTATGACACTTACAATGAGCAGTTCTTC
- | - | 17 | TRBJ1-6 | TRBV3-1/TRBV3-2 | CASSQDWSVGGHSPLHF | TGTGCCAGCAGCCAAGATTGGTCGGTCGGTGGACATTCACCCCTCCACTTT
- | - | 14 | TRBJ2-1 | TRBV5-1 | CASSSDGAYNEQFF | TGCGCCAGCAGCTCGGACGGCGCTTACAATGAGCAGTTCTTC
TRBD2 | - | 13 | TRBJ2-1 | TRBV12-3/TRBV12-4 | CASSWSGRNEQFF | TGTGCCAGCAGTTGGTCCGGGAGGAATGAGCAGTTCTTC
TRBD1 | - | 14 | TRBJ1-5 | TRBV6-5 | CASRQTGSNQPQHF | TGTGCCAGCAGGCAGACAGGGAGCAATCAGCCCCAGCATTTT
- | - | 14 | TRBJ1-2 | TRBV28 | CASSLWGAHYGYTF | TGTGCCAGCAGTTTATGGGGGGCTCACTATGGCTACACCTTC
TRBD2 | - | 15 | TRBJ2-3 | TRBV5-1 | CASSAGGGGTDTQYF | TGCGCCAGCAGCGCGGGCGGGGGGGGCACAGATACGCAGTATTTT
- | - | 13 | TRBJ2-1 | TRBV19 | CASIDPSSNEQFF | TGTGCCAGTATCGATCCTAGCAGTAATGAGCAGTTCTTC
TRBD1 | - | 12 | TRBJ1-2 | TRBV29-1 | CSVEGQNYGYTF | TGCAGCGTTGAGGGACAGAACTATGGCTACACCTTC
TRBD1 | - | 18 | TRBJ1-5 | TRBV7-2 | CASSLKGPGQGSNQPQHF | TGTGCCAGCAGCTTAAAAGGCCCCGGACAGGGTAGCAATCAGCCCCAGCATTTT
- | - | 14 | TRBJ1-1 | TRBV30 | CAWSAGRLNTEAFF | TGTGCCTGGAGTGCGGGACGGCTGAACACTGAAGCTTTCTTT
TRBD2 | - | 14 | TRBJ2-2 | TRBV2 | CASSVASGTGELFF | TGTGCCAGCAGTGTCGCTAGCGGGACCGGGGAGCTGTTTTTT
TRBD1 | - | 13 | TRBJ1-2 | TRBV15 | CATSKTGDYGYTF | TGTGCCACCAGCAAAACAGGGGACTATGGCTACACCTTC
- | few | 15 | TRBJ1-2 | TRBV9 | CASSVGVWGAQGYTF | TGTGCCAGCAGCGTAGGAGTATGGGGGGCTCAGGGCTACACCTTC
- | - | 13 | TRBJ1-5 | TRBV19 | CASNPGGYQPQHF | TGTGCCAGTAACCCTGGGGGGTATCAGCCCCAGCATTTT
- | - | 16 | TRBJ2-7 | TRBV9 | CASSVGIGVGSYEQYF | TGTGCCAGCAGCGTAGGGATTGGCGTCGGCTCCTACGAGCAGTACTTC